Presented here are 7 T cell receptor beta chains from one specimen sequenced in a study of blood T cell repertoires in COVID-19. Assay: immunoSEQ multiplex PCR; the TCRdb copy retains only in-frame clones and omits some. The sample lists tens of thousands of clones; 80% to 90% were seen once. What was sequenced was peripheral blood. These receptors all come from a woman at least 80 years old with acute or convalescent COVID-19.

This chain connects TRBV6-2 or TRBV6-3 to TRBJ2-2; D gene ambiguous. The germline CDR1 and CDR2 sequences are MNHEY and SVGEGT. V lost 5 bases, J lost 9 bases, and 4 bases lay in between. The CDR3 runs to 10 residues. CDR3 sequence: CASSDRELFF. The CDR3 nucleotides are TGTGCCAGCAGTGACAGGGAGCTGTTTTTT.

This chain connects TRBV27 to TRBJ1-5; D not certain. The CDR3 extends over 13 amino acids. V gave up 5 bases and J gave up 13 bases, with 18 bases separating them. Germline CDR1 MNHEY, CDR2 SMNVEV (reference sequence). The CDR3 region is CASSPTAASGQHF. The DNA for the CDR3 is TGTGCCAGCAGTCCCACGGCGGCCTCGGGTCAGCATTTT.

The genes are TRBV15 and TRBJ2-7, with TRBD2 as a possible D gene (5 bases). Deletions cut 4 bases from V and 3 bases from J, with 13 bases between. Germline V gene sequence: CDR1 LNHNV, CDR2 YYDKDF (reference sequence). This CDR3 has 14 residues. The CDR3 nucleotides are TGTGCCACCAGCAAAACTAGTACGAGCTACGAGCAGTACTTC. The encoded protein is CATSKTSTSYEQYF.

The genes are TRBV3-1 (or the pseudogene TRBV3-2) and TRBJ2-5; D call uncertain. Trimming took 1 base from V and 0 from J, leaving 12 bases between them. Germline loops: CDR1 LGHDT, CDR2 YNNKEL (reference sequence). The CDR3 consists of 16 residues. The CDR3, as DNA: TGTGCCAGCAGCCAAGGTGAGGCGCCCTACCAAGAGACCCAGTACTTC. Its translation is CASSQGEAPYQETQYF.

This clone was detected only once. The CDR3 DNA follows: TGTGCCAGCAGCTTGGCAACCGGGACAGGGGAAAATGTTCAGTTCTTC. Residues: CASSLATGTGENVQFF. The chain joins TRBV5-6 to TRBJ2-1; 10 bases align to TRBD1. The trim removed 0 bases at V and 13 bases at J, leaving 13 bases unmatched. Germline CDR1 is SGHDT and CDR2 is YYEEEE. The CDR3 loop spans 16 amino acids.

The chain is built from TRBV7-9 and TRBJ1-1; D unclear. V lost 1 base, J lost 2 bases, and 14 bases lay in between. Per the germline V gene, CDR1 is SEHNR and CDR2 is FQNEAQ (reference sequence). The CDR3 contains 16 residues. CDR3 sequence: CASSLGYLTDNTEAFF. The CDR3 DNA reads as TGTGCCAGCAGCTTAGGGTACTTAACAGACAACACTGAAGCTTTCTTT.

The rearrangement links TRBV20-1 to TRBJ2-7, with 7 bases matching TRBD2. The CDR3 runs 18 residues. CDR1 is DFQATT, CDR2 SNEGSKA, per germline (reference sequence). V gave up 3 bases and J gave up 3 bases; unmatched junction bases: 20. CDR3 DNA: TGCAGTGCTAGTTCGCCCCCTAGCGGTCTCATTCGGGGCTACGAGCAGTACTTC. It encodes CSASSPPSGLIRGYEQYF.